The clone carrying this TCR beta chain was found a few times. The antigen is undetermined. CDR3 length: 14 amino acids. V shed 5 bases and J shed 1 base, with 11 bases lying between them. Germline assignment: CDR1 SGHVS and CDR2 FQNEAQ. This entry comes from a study of identical twins. Each CDR3 protein is one row after TCRdb ran MiXCR on the 5' RACE reads. This table has some 570,000 distinct CDR3 sequences, under 25% appearing once. Study-wide points: Twins shared out-of-frame alpha sequences with excess low generation probability. For out-of-frame beta sequences, excess twin sharing was weaker.

The same data also went into a second study, on yellow fever vaccine responses in identical twins.

The TCR was taken from a young woman in good health. The rearrangement joins TRBV7-8 to TRBJ1-1, with D possibly TRBD1 on 5 matching bases. Sequenced: CD4+ T cells sorted from blood. CDR3 loop: CASSHLRGNTEAFF. The CDR3 region has the DNA TGTGCCAGCAGCCACCTAAGGGGGAACACTGAAGCTTTCTTT.